This entry concerns a single T cell receptor (beta chain). This table comes from immunoSEQ multiplex PCR, and its TCRdb copy is limited to in-frame clones, with some not included. The data contain hundreds of thousands of clones, over 80% of them singletons. This record belongs to a study of blood T cell repertoires in COVID-19. This CDR3 is 16 amino acids long. The J segment lost 0 bases and the V segment lost 1 base, leaving 2 bases of the junction unmatched. Germline CDR1 and CDR2: LGHNA and YSLEER. Sequenced input: PBMCs or T cells enriched from blood (not recorded which). This sequence originates from a woman aged 18 to 35 who had recovered from COVID-19. The genes are TRBV4-3 and TRBJ2-2, with TRBD2 matching over 7 bases. CDR3 sequence reads: CASSQGLAANTGELFF. The CDR3 DNA reads TGCGCCAGCAGCCAAGGGCTAGCGGCGAACACCGGGGAGCTGTTTTTT.